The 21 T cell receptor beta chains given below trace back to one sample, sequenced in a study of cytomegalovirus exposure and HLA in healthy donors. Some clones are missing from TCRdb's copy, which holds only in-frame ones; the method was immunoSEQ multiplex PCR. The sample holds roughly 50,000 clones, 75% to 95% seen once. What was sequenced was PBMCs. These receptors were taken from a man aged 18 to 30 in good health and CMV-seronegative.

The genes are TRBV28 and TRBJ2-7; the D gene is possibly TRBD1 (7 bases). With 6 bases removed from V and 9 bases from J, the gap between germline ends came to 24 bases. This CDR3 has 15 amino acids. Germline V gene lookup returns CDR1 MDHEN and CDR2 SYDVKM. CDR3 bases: TGTGCCAGCAGCCCGGCGGGGACAGTCGGTCATGGGCAGTACTTC. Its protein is CASSPAGTVGHGQYF.

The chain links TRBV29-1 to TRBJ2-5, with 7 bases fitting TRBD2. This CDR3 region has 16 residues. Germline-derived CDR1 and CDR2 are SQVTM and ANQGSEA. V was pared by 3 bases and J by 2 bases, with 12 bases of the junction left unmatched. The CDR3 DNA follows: TGCAGCGTTGAGGACCAGACTAGCTCCTGGCAAGAGACCCAGTACTTC. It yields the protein CSVEDQTSSWQETQYF.

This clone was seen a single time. The CDR3 region is CASRQVEADTQYF. Written as DNA, the CDR3 is TGTGCCAGTAGACAGGTTGAGGCAGATACGCAGTATTTT. The rearrangement joins TRBV19 to TRBJ2-3; tentatively, D is TRBD1 (5 bases). Trimming stripped 6 bases from V and 4 bases from J, with 11 bases between. CDR3 size: 13 residues. Germline V gene data show CDR1 as LNHDA and CDR2 as SQIVND (reference sequence).

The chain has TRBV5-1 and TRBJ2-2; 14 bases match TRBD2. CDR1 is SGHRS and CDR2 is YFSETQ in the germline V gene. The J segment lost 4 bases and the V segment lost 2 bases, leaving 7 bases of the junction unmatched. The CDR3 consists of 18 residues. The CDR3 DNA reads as TGCGCCAGCAGCTTTGCGACTAGCGGGAGGGCCGGCACCGGGGAGCTGTTTTTT. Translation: CASSFATSGRAGTGELFF.

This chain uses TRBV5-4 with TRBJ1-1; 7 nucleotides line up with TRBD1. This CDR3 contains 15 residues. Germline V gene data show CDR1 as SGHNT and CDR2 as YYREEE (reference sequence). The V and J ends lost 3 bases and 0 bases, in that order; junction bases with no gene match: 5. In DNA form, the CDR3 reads TGTGCCAGCAGCTACTCCGGGACAGTGAACACTGAAGCTTTCTTT. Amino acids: CASSYSGTVNTEAFF.

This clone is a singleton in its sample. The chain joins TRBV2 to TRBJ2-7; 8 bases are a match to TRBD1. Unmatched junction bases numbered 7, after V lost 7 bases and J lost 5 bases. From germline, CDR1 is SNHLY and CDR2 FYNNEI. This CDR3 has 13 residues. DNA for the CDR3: TGTGCCAGCAATCGACAGGGGCCGAACGAGCAGTACTTC. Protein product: CASNRQGPNEQYF.

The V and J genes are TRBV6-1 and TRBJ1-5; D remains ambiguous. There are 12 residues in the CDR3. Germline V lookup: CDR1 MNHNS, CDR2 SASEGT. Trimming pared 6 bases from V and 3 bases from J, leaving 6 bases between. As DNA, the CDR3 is TGTGCCAGCAGGGCGGCCAATCAGCCCCAGCATTTT. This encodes CASRAANQPQHF.

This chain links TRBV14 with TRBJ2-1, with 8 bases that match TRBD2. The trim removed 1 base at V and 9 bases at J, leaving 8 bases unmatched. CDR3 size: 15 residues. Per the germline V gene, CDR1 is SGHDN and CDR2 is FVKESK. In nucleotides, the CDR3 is TGTGCCAGCAGCCAAGCGGCGGGAGGAATTTCTGAGCAGTTCTTC. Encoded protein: CASSQAAGGISEQFF.

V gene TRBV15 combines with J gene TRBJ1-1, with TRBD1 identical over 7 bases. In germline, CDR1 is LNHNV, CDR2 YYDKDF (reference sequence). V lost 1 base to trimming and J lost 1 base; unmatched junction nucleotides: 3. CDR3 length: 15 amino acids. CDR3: CATSRGGTANTEAFF. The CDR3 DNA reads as TGTGCCACCAGCAGAGGCGGGACAGCGAACACTGAAGCTTTCTTT.

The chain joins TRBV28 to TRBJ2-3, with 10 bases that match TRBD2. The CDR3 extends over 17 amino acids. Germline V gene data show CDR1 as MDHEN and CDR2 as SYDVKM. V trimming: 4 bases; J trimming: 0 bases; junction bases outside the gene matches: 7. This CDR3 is CASSSHPGLASTDTQYF. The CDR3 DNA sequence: TGTGCCAGCAGTTCTCACCCGGGACTAGCGAGCACAGATACGCAGTATTTT.

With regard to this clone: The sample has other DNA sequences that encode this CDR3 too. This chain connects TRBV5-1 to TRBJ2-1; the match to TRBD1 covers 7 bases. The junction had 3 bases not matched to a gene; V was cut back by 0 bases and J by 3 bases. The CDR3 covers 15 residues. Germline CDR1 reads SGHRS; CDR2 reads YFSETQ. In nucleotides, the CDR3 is TGCGCCAGCAGCTTGGGACAGGGAATCTACAATGAGCAGTTCTTC. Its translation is CASSLGQGIYNEQFF. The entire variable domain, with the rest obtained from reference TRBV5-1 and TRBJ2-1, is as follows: KAGVTQTPRYLIKTRGQQVTLSCSPISGHRSVSWYQQTPGQGLQFLFEYFSETQRNKGNFPGRFSGRQFSNSRSEMNVSTLELGDSALYLCASSLGQGIYNEQFFGPGTRLTVL.

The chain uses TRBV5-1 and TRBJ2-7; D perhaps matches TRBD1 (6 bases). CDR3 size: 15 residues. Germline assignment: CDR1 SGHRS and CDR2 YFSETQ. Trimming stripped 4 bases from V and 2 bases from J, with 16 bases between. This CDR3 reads CASSPNRDIAYEQYF. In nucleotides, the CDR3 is TGCGCCAGCAGCCCAAACCGGGACATTGCCTACGAGCAGTACTTC. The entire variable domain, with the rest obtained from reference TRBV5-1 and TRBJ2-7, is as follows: KAGVTQTPRYLIKTRGQQVTLSCSPISGHRSVSWYQQTPGQGLQFLFEYFSETQRNKGNFPGRFSGRQFSNSRSEMNVSTLELGDSALYLCASSPNRDIAYEQYFGPGTRLTVT.

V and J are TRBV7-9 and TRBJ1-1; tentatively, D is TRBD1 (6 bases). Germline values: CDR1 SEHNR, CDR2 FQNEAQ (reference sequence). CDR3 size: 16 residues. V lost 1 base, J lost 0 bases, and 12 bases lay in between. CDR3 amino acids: CASSLGGWDMNTEAFF. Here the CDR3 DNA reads TGTGCCAGCAGCTTAGGGGGGTGGGACATGAACACTGAAGCTTTCTTT.

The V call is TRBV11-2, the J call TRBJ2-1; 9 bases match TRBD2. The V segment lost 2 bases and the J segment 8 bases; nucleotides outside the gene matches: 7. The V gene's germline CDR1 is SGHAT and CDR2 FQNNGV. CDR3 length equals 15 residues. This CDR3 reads CASSLMVAGVHEQFF. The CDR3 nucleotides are TGTGCCAGCAGCTTAATGGTAGCGGGAGTCCATGAGCAGTTCTTC. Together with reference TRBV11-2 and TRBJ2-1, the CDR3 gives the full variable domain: EAGVAQSPRYKIIEKRQSVAFWCNPISGHATLYWYQQILGQGPKLLIQFQNNGVVDDSQLPKDRFSAERLKGVDSTLKIQPAKLEDSAVYLCASSLMVAGVHEQFFGPGTRLTVL.

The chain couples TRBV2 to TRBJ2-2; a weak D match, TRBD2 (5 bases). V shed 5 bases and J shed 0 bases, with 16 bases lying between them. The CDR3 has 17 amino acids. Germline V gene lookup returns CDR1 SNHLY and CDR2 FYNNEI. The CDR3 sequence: CASSNPFSGANTGELFF. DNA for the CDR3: TGTGCCAGCAGTAACCCCTTCAGCGGAGCGAACACCGGGGAGCTGTTTTTT.

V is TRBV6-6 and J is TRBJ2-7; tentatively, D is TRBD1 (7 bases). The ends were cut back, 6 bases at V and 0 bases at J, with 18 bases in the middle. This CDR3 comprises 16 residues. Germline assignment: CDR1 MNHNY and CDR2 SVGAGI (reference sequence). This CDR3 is CASRHIHRGGSYEQYF. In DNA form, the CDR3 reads TGTGCCAGCAGACACATTCACAGGGGAGGCTCCTACGAGCAGTACTTC.

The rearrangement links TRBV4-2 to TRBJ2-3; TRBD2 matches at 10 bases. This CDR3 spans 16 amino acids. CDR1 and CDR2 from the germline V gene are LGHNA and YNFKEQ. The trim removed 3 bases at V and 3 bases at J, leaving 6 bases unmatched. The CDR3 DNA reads TGTGCCAGCAGCCACCAGCGGGAGGGCCGAACAGATACGCAGTATTTT. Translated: CASSHQREGRTDTQYF.

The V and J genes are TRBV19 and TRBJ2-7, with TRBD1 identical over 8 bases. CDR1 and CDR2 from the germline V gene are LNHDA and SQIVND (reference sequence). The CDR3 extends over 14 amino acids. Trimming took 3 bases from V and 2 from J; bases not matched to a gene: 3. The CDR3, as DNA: TGTGCCAGTAGTATTACAGGGGGAGCCTACGAGCAGTACTTC. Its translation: CASSITGGAYEQYF.

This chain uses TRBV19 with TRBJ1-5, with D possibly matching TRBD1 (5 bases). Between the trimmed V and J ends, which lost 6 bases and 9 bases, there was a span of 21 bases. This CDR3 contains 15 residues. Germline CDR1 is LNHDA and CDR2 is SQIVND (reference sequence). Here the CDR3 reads CASRRQGGVAVPQHF. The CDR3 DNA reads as TGTGCCAGTAGACGCCAGGGCGGAGTGGCCGTGCCCCAGCATTTT.

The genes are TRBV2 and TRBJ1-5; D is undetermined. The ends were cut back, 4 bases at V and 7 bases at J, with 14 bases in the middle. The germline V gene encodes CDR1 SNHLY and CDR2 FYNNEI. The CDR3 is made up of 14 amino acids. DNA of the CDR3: TGTGCCAGCAGTGGTGCGGGAGGAGTGCAGCCCCAGCATTTT. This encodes CASSGAGGVQPQHF.

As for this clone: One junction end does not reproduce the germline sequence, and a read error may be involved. CDR3 sequence: CASSYGGGGHVF. The CDR3 DNA sequence: TGTGCCAGCAGTTACGGCGGCGGCGGACATGTCTTC. The J gene is TRBJ2-7, the V gene TRBV6-5; the D gene is possibly TRBD1 (5 bases). The length of the CDR3 is 12 residues. Germline V gene data show CDR1 as MNHEY and CDR2 as SVGAGI.